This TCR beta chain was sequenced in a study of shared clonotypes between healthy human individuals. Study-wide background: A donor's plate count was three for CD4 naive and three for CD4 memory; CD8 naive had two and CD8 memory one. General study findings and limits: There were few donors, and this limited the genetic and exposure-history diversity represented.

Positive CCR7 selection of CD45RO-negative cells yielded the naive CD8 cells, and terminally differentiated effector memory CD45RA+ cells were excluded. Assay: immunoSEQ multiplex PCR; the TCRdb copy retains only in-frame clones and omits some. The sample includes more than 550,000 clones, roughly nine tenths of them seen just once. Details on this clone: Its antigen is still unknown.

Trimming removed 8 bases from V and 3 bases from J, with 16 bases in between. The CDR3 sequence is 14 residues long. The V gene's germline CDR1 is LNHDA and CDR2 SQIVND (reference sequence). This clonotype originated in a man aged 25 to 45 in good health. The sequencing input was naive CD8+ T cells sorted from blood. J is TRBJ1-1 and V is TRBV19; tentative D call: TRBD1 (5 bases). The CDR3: CASHPGTKDTEAFF. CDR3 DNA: TGTGCCAGTCACCCTGGGACTAAGGACACTGAAGCTTTCTTT.